This T cell receptor (beta chain) was obtained from a study of T cell repertoires in cytomegalovirus infection. Across the whole study: Indicated by public TCR beta signatures were CMV infection and matching HLA type.

On this clonotype: As yet, its antigen is unknown.

Per the germline V gene, CDR1 is LNHDA and CDR2 is SQIVND (reference sequence). Trimming cost V 3 bases and J 8 bases, with 13 bases left between them. This CDR3 has 13 residues. From the reads, TCRdb called clonotypes with MiXCR, one entry per CDR3 protein. The sample consists of some 440,000 distinct CDR3 sequences, around 32% of them appearing once. Points from the study as a whole: HLA-C-restricted CMV-specific TCR beta clonotypes were dominant in the ex vivo response. Of the TCR beta families, the public ones yielded a cumulative frequency that identified carriers of CMV plus the relevant HLA.

Sequencing was performed on PBMCs. This chain connects TRBV19 to TRBJ1-1; D may be TRBD1 (6 bases). This receptor was identified in a human donor in good health (CMV status not recorded). Some clones in this sample may be carry-over from other donors' samples. The CDR3 sequence is CASSINPTGEAFF. Written as DNA, the CDR3 is TGTGCCAGTAGTATTAATCCGACAGGAGAAGCTTTCTTT.